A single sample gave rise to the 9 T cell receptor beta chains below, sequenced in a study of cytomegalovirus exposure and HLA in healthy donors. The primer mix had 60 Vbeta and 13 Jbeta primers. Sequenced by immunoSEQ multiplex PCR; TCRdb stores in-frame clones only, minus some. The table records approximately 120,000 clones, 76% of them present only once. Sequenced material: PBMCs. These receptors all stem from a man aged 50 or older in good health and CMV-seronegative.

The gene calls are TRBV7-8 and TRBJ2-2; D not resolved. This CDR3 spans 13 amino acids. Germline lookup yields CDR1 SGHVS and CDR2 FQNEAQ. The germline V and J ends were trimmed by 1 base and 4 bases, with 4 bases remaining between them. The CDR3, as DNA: TGTGCCAGCAGCTTAGTCCGCACCGGGGAGCTGTTTTTT. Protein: CASSLVRTGELFF. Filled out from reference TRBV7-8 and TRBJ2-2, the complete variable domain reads GAGVSQSPRYKVAKRGQDVALRCDPISGHVSLFWYQQALGQGPEFLTYFQNEAQLDKSGLPSDRFFAERPEGSVSTLKIQRTQQEDSAVYLCASSLVRTGELFFGEGSRLTVL.

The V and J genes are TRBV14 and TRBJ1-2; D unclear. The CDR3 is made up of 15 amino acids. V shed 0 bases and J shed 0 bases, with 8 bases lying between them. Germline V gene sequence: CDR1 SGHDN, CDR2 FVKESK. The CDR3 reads CASSQDATANYGYTF. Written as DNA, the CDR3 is TGTGCCAGCAGCCAAGATGCCACAGCTAACTATGGCTACACCTTC. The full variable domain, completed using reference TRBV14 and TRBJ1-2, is EAGVTQFPSHSVIEKGQTVTLRCDPISGHDNLYWYRRVMGKEIKFLLHFVKESKQDESGMPNNRFLAERTGGTYSTLKVQPAELEDSGVYFCASSQDATANYGYTFGSGTRLTVV.

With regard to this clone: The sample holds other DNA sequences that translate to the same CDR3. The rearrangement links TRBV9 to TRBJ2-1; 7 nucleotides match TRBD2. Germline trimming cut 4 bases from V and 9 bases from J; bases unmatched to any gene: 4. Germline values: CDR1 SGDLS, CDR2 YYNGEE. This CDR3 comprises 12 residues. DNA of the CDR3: TGTGCCAGCAGCCCTTGGGGGGGTGAGCAGTTCTTC. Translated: CASSPWGGEQFF.

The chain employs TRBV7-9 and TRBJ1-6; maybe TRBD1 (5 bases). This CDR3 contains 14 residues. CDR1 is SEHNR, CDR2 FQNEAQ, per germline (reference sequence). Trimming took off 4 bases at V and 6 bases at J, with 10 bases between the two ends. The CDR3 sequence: CASSWGDSNSPLHF. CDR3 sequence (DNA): TGTGCCAGCAGCTGGGGCGACTCTAATTCACCCCTCCACTTT.

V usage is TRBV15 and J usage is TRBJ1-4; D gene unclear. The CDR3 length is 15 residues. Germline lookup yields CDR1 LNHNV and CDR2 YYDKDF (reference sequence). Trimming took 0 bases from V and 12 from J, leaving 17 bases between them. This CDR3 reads CATSRDQYVGRELFF. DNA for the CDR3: TGTGCCACCAGCAGAGATCAATACGTAGGGAGGGAACTGTTTTTT.

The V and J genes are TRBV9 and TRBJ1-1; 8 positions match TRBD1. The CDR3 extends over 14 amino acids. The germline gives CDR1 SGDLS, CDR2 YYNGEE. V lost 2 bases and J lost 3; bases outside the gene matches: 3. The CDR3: CASSVGQEYTEAFF. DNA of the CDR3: TGTGCCAGCAGCGTGGGACAGGAATACACTGAAGCTTTCTTT.

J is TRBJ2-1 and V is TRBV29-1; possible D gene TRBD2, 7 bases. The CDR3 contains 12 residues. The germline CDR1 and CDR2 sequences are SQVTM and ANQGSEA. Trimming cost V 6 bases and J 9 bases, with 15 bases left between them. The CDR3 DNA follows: TGCAGCGTGAACGGGGGGCCGGCTGAGCAGTTCTTC. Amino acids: CSVNGGPAEQFF.

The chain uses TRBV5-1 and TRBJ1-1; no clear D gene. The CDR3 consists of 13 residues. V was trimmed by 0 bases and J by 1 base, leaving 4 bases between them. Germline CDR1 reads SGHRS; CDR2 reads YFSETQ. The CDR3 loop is CASSLEQNTEAFF. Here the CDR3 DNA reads TGCGCCAGCAGCTTGGAGCAGAACACTGAAGCTTTCTTT.

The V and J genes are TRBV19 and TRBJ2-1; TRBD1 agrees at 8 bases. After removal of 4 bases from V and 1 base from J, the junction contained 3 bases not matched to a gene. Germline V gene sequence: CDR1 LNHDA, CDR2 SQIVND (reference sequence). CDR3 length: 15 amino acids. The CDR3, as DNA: TGTGCCAGTAGTACTCAGGGGGCTTCCTACAATGAGCAGTTCTTC. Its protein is CASSTQGASYNEQFF.